The sequence of this T cell receptor (beta chain) was determined in a study of cytomegalovirus exposure and HLA in healthy donors. Study-wide results and caveats: The authors later linked a missense DCLRE1C variant to TCR beta V- and J-gene trimming.

The study ran its PCR with 60 Vbeta and 13 Jbeta primers. Some clones are missing from TCRdb's copy, which holds only in-frame ones; the method was immunoSEQ multiplex PCR. This table has 150,000 to 200,000 clones, around 77% appearing once. The germline V gene has CDR1 ENHRY and CDR2 SYGVKD. The CDR3 covers 14 residues. A note on this clone: Its antigen remains unknown. At one end, the junction sequence differs from germline, possibly due to a read error.

Input material: PBMCs. The receptor was isolated from a man aged 55 to 70 in good health and CMV-seronegative. The J gene is TRBJ1-5, the V gene TRBV10-3, with D uncertain. The CDR3 region is CAISDGGGGQPQNF. CDR3 nucleotides: TGTGCCATCAGTGACGGCGGAGGTGGCCAGCCCCAGAATTTT.